This is a list of T cell receptor beta chains from one sample in a study of cytomegalovirus exposure and HLA in healthy donors. Sequencing was performed with immunoSEQ multiplex PCR; in TCRdb, only in-frame clones are kept and a portion is missing. The sample comprises roughly 130,000 clones, over 60% of which are singletons, and 1.5% to 2.5% rests with the top ten. The sequenced material came from PBMCs. All receptors come from a man between 18 and 29 years old in good health and CMV-seronegative. The CDR3 runs from the conserved cysteine through the conserved F or W. A D gene is named only where the DNA matches it firmly. Not all rows give a size; the values are once, few, many and, for expanded clones, a class.

j_call clone_size v_call d_call cdr3_aa cdr3_nt
TRBJ1-4 NA TRBV19 NA CASSSTGGGEKLFF TGTGCCAGTAGTTCGACAGGCGGGGGTGAAAAACTGTTTTTT
TRBJ2-7 NA TRBV23-1 NA CASSQRGVKPYEQYF TGCGCCAGCAGTCAACGCGGGGTAAAACCCTACGAGCAGTACTTC
TRBJ1-6 NA TRBV30 TRBD1 CAWLGQSSYNSPLHF TGTGCCTGGCTGGGACAGAGCTCCTATAATTCACCCCTCCACTTT
TRBJ1-5 NA TRBV28 NA CASRGGGGNDQPQHF TGTGCCAGCAGGGGAGGGGGGGGAAACGATCAGCCCCAGCATTTT
TRBJ2-5 NA TRBV15 NA CATSRGLLQETQYF TGTGCCACCAGCAGAGGTCTCCTACAAGAGACCCAGTACTTC
TRBJ1-1 few TRBV6-5 NA CASSYSRQGGTEAFF TGTGCCAGCAGTTACTCGCGGCAGGGAGGAACTGAAGCTTTCTTT
TRBJ2-2 NA TRBV7-3 NA CASSPADSRELFF TGTGCCAGCAGCCCGGCCGACAGTCGGGAGCTGTTTTTT
TRBJ1-1 once TRBV7-2 NA CASSSFLGGTEAFF TGTGCCAGCAGCTCGTTTTTAGGGGGCACTGAAGCTTTCTTT
TRBJ2-7 few TRBV5-1 NA CASSLGAAYEQYF TGCGCCAGCAGCTTGGGCGCTGCCTACGAGCAGTACTTC
TRBJ1-4 NA TRBV4-1 NA CASSPQGKRGKLFF TGCGCCAGCAGCCCGCAGGGGAAACGGGGAAAACTGTTTTTT
TRBJ1-4 few TRBV7-9 TRBD1 CASSVSKIGQGNEKLFF TGTGCCAGCAGCGTTAGTAAAATTGGACAGGGTAATGAAAAACTGTTTTTT
TRBJ2-2 NA TRBV7-9 NA CASSWGAGELFF TGTGCCAGCAGCTGGGGGGCCGGGGAGCTGTTTTTT
TRBJ2-1 once TRBV28 NA CASSLFDNEQFF TGTGCCAGCAGTTTGTTCGACAATGAGCAGTTCTTC
TRBJ2-7 NA TRBV28 NA CATNGGTEPYEQYF TGTGCCACGAATGGGGGGACAGAACCCTACGAGCAGTACTTC
TRBJ2-7 NA TRBV15 NA CATSRDPGYEQYF TGTGCCACCAGCAGAGATCCGGGCTACGAGCAGTACTTC
TRBJ2-3 NA TRBV7-9 TRBD2 CASSIIFSGRDGDTQYF TGTGCCAGCAGCATAATATTTAGCGGGAGGGATGGAGATACGCAGTATTTT
TRBJ2-3 NA TRBV29-1 NA CNVVRVNTQYF TGCAACGTCGTGAGGGTAAATACGCAGTATTTT
TRBJ2-7 once TRBV7-8 TRBD2 CASSLGPAGEEEQYF TGTGCCAGCAGCTTAGGTCCAGCGGGAGAAGAAGAGCAGTACTTC
TRBJ2-2 NA TRBV5-1 NA CASSTAGQANTGELFF TGCGCCAGCAGTACCGCAGGGCAGGCGAACACCGGGGAGCTGTTTTTT
TRBJ2-2 NA TRBV7-9 NA CASSSRGATGELFF TGTGCCAGCAGCTCCAGGGGGGCAACCGGGGAGCTGTTTTTT
TRBJ2-7 NA TRBV6-5 TRBD1 CASSYSGQENYEQYF TGTGCCAGCAGTTACTCAGGACAGGAGAACTACGAGCAGTACTTC
TRBJ2-3 NA TRBV5-8 NA CASSWRTASADTQYF TGTGCCAGCAGCTGGCGGACAGCAAGCGCAGATACGCAGTATTTT
TRBJ1-5 NA TRBV28 NA CASSVGGQYNQPQHF TGTGCCAGCAGCGTCGGCGGACAGTACAATCAGCCCCAGCATTTT
TRBJ1-1 NA TRBV6-5 NA CASSYSGGRLNTEAFF TGTGCCAGCAGTTACTCCGGGGGGCGTTTGAACACTGAAGCTTTCTTT
TRBJ1-4 NA TRBV28 NA CASQSYTTNEKLFF TGTGCCAGCCAGTCATATACAACTAATGAAAAACTGTTTTTT
TRBJ2-1 NA TRBV5-1 TRBD2 CASSTGLASSSYNEQFF TGCGCCAGCAGCACAGGACTAGCCTCGAGCTCCTACAATGAGCAGTTCTTC
TRBJ2-1 NA TRBV5-4 TRBD1 CASSPATGARGNEQFF TGTGCCAGCAGCCCCGCTACAGGGGCGAGGGGCAATGAGCAGTTCTTC
TRBJ2-5 NA TRBV28 NA CASSPPTGSETQYF TGTGCCAGCAGCCCTCCCACAGGGTCGGAGACCCAGTACTTC
TRBJ2-1 NA TRBV15 NA CATSRDLIEQFF TGTGCCACCAGCAGAGATTTAATTGAGCAGTTCTTC
TRBJ1-2 once TRBV7-8 NA CASSLGRANYGYTF TGTGCCAGCAGCTTAGGCAGGGCTAACTATGGCTACACCTTC
TRBJ1-2 NA TRBV6-1 NA CASRPRDLIGYTF TGTGCCAGCAGGCCCCGGGACTTAATAGGCTACACCTTC
TRBJ1-1 few TRBV29-1 NA CSATTGNTEAFF TGCAGCGCTACGACAGGGAACACTGAAGCTTTCTTT
TRBJ1-2 NA TRBV18 TRBD1 CASSPGSNRGRGYTF TGTGCCAGCTCACCGGGATCGAACAGGGGCAGAGGCTACACCTTC